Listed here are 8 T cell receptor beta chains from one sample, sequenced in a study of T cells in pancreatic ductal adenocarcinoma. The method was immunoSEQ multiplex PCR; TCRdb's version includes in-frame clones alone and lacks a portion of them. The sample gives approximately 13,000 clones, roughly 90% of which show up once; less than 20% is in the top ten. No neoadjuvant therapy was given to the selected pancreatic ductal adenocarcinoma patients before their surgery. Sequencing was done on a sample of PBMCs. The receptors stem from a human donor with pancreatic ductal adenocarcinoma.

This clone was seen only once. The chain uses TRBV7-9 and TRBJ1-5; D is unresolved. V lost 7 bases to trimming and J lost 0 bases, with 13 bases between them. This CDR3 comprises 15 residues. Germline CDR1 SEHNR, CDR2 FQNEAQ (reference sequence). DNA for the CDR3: TGTGCCAGCACAGCAGCCGAAGGTAGCAATCAGCCCCAGCATTTT. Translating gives CASTAAEGSNQPQHF.

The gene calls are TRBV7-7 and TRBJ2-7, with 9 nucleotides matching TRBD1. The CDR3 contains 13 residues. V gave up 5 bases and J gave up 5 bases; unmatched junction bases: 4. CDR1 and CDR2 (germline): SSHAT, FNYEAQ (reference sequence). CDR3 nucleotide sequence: TGTGCCAGCAGCCGGGACAGGGAACACGAGCAGTACTTC. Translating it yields CASSRDREHEQYF.

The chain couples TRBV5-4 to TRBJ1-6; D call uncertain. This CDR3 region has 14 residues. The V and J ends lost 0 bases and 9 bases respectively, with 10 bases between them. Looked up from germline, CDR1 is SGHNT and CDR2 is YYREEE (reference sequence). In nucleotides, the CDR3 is TGTGCCAGCAGCTTGGGCACGGGCCCTTCACCCCTCCACTTT. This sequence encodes CASSLGTGPSPLHF.

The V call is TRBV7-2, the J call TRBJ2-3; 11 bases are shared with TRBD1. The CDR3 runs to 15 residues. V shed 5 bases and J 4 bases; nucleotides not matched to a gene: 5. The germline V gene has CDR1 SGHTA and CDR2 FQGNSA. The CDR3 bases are TGTGCCAGCAGCAGGGACAGGGGGGGGCCAGATACGCAGTATTTT. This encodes CASSRDRGGPDTQYF.

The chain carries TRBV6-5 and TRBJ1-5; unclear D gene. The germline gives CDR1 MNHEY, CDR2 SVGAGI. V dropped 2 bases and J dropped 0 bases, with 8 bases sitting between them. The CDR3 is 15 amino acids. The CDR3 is CASSYKQNSNQPQHF. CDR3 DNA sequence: TGTGCCAGCAGTTACAAGCAAAATAGCAATCAGCCCCAGCATTTT.

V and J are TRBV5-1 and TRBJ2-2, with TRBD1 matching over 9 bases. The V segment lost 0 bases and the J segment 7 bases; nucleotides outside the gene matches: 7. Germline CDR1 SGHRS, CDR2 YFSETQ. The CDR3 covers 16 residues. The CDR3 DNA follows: TGCGCCAGCAGCTTGGACGGACAGGGGTCGGGCGGGGAGCTGTTTTTT. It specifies CASSLDGQGSGGELFF.

The DNA of the CDR3 is TGTGCCAGTGGTCCCGACAGGCTAGACTCTGGGGCCAACGTCCTGACTTTC. This translates into CASGPDRLDSGANVLTF. The rearrangement links TRBV19 to TRBJ2-6; tentative D call: TRBD1 (6 bases). CDR1 is LNHDA, CDR2 SQIVND, per germline (reference sequence). The CDR3 covers 17 residues. V shed 8 bases and J shed 0 bases, with 17 bases lying between them. The entire variable domain, with the rest obtained from reference TRBV19 and TRBJ2-6, is as follows: DGGITQSPKYLFRKEGQNVTLSCEQNLNHDAMYWYRQDPGQGLRLIYYSQIVNDFQKGDIAEGYSVSREKKESFPLTVTSAQKNPTAFYLCASGPDRLDSGANVLTFGAGSRLTVL.

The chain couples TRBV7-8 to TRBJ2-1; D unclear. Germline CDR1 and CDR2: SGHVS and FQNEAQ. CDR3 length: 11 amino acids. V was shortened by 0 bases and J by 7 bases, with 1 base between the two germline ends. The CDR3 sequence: CASSLANEQFF. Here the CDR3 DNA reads TGTGCCAGCAGCTTAGCGAATGAGCAGTTCTTC.